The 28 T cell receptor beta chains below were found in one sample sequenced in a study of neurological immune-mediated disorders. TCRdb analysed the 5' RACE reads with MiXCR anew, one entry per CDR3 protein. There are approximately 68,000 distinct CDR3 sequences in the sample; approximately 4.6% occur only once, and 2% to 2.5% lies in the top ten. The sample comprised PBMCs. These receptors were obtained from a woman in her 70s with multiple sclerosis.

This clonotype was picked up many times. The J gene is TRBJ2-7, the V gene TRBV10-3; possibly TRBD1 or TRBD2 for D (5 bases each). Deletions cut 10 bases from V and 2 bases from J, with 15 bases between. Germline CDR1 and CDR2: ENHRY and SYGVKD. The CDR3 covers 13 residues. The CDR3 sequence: CATRVRGAYEQYF. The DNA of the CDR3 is TGTGCCACCCGTGTGAGAGGGGCCTACGAGCAGTACTTC.

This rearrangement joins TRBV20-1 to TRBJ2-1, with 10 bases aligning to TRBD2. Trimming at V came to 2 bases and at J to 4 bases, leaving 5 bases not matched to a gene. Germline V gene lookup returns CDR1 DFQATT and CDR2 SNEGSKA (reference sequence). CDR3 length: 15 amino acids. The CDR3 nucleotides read TGCAGTGCTAGATTCCAAGCGGGAGGGTACAATGAGCAGTTCTTC. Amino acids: CSARFQAGGYNEQFF.

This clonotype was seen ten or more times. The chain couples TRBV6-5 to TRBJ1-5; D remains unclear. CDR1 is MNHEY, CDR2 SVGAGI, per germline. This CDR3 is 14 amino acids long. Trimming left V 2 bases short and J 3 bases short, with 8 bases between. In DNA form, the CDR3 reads TGTGCCAGCAGTTACGGGAGGAACAATCAGCCCCAGCATTTT. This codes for CASSYGRNNQPQHF.

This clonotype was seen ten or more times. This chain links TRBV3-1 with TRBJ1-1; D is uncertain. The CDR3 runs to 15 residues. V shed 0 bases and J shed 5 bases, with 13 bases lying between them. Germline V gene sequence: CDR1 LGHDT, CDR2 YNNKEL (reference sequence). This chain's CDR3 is CASSQDPGRRTEAFF. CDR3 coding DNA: TGTGCCAGCAGCCAAGATCCCGGGCGCAGGACTGAAGCTTTCTTT.

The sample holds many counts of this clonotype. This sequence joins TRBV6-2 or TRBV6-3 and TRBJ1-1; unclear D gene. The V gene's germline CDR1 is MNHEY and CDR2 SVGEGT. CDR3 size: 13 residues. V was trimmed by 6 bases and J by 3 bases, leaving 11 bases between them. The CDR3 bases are TGTGCCAGCAGCCCACAATCATACACTGAAGCTTTCTTT. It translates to CASSPQSYTEAFF.

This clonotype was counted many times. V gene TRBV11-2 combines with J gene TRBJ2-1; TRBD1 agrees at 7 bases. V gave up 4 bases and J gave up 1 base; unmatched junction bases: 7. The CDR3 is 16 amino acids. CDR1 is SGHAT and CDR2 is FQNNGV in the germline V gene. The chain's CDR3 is CASSWRTGASYNEQFF. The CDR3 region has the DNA TGTGCCAGCAGCTGGCGGACAGGAGCTTCCTACAATGAGCAGTTCTTC.

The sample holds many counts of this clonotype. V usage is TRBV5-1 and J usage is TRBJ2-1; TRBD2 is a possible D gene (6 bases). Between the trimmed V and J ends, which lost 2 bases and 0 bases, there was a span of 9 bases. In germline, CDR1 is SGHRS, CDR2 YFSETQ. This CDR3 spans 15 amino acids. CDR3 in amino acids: CASSLGDFSYNEQFF. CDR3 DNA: TGCGCCAGCAGCTTAGGGGACTTCTCCTACAATGAGCAGTTCTTC.

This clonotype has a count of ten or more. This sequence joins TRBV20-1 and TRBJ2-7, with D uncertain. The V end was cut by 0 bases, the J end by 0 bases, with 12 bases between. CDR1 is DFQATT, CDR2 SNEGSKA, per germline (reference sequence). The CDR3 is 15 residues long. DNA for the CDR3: TGCAGTGCTAGAGATCAGAAGGGCGGCTCCTACGAGCAGTACTTC. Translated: CSARDQKGGSYEQYF.

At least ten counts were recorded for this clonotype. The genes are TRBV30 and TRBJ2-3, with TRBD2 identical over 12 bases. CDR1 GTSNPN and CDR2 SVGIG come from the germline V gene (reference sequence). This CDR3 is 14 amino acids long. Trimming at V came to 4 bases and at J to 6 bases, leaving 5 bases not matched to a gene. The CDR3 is CAWKLAGGVDTQYF. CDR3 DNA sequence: TGTGCCTGGAAACTAGCGGGAGGAGTTGATACGCAGTATTTT.

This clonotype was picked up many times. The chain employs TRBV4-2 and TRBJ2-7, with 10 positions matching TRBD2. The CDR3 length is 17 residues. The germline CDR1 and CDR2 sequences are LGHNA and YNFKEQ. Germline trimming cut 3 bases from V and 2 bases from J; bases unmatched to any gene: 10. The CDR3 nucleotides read TGTGCCAGCAGCCAGGGAATAGCGGGAGGTTCTACCTACGAGCAGTACTTC. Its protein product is CASSQGIAGGSTYEQYF.

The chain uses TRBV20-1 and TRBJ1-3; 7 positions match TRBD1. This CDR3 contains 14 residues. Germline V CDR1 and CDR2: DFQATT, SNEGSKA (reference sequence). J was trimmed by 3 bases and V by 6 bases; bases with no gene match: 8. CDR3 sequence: CSAVKGGFGNTIYF. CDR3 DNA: TGCAGTGCCGTGAAAGGGGGCTTTGGAAACACCATATATTTT.

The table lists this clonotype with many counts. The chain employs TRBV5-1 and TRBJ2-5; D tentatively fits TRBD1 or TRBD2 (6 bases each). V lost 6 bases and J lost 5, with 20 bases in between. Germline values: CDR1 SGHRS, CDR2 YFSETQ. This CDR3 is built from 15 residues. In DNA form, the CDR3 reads TGCGCCAGCAATAGGGAGACAGGAGGGTCCGAGACCCAGTACTTC. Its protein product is CASNRETGGSETQYF.

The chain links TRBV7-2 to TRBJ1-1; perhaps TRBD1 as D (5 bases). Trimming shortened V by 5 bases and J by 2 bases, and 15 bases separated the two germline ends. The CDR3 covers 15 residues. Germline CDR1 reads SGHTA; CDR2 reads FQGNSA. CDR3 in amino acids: CASSRDSDINTEAFF. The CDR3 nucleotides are TGTGCCAGCAGCCGAGACAGCGATATTAACACTGAAGCTTTCTTT.

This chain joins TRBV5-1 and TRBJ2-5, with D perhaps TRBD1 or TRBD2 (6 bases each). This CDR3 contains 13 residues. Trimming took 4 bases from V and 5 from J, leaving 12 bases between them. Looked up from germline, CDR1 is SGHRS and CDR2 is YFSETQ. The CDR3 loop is CASSDGGVETQYF. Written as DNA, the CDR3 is TGCGCCAGCAGCGACGGGGGCGTTGAGACCCAGTACTTC.

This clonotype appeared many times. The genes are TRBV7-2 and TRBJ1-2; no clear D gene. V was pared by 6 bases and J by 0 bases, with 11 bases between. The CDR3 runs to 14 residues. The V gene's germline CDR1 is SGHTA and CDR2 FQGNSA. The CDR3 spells CASRPSQANYGYTF. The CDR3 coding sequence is TGTGCCAGCAGGCCCAGTCAGGCTAACTATGGCTACACCTTC.

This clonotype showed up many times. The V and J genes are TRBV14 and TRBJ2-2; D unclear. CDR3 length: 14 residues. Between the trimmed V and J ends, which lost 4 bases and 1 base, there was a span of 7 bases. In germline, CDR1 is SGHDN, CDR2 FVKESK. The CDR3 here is CASSLYLNTGELFF. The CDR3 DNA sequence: TGTGCCAGCAGCCTTTACTTGAACACCGGGGAGCTGTTTTTT.

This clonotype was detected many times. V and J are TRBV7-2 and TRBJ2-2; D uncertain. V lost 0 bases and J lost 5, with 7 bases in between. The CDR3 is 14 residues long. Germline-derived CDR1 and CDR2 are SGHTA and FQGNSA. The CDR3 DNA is TGTGCCAGCAGCTTAGCCGGACGTACCGGGGAGCTGTTTTTT. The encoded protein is CASSLAGRTGELFF.

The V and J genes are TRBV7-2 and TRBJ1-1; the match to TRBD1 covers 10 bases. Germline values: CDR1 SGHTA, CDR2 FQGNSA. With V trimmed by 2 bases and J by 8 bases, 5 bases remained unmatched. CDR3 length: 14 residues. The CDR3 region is CASSLNPTGGEAFF. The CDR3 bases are TGTGCCAGCAGCTTAAATCCGACAGGGGGCGAAGCTTTCTTT.

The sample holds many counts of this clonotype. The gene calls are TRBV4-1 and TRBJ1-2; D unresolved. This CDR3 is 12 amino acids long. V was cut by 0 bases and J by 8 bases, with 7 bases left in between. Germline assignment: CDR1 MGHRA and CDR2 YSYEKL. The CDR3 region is CASSQEYGGYTF. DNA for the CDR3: TGCGCCAGCAGCCAAGAGTACGGCGGCTACACCTTC.

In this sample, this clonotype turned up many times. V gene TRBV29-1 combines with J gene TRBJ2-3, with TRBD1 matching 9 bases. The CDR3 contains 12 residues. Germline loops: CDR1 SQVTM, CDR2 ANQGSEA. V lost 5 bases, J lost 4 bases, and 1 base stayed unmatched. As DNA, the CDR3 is TGCAGCGTTACAGGGGGCTCAGATACGCAGTATTTT. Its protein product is CSVTGGSDTQYF.

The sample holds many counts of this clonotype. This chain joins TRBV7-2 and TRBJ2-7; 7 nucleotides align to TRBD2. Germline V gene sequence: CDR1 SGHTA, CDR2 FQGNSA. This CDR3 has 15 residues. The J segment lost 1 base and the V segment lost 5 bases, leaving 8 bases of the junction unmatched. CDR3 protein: CASSRVRGVSYEQYF. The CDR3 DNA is TGTGCCAGCAGCCGCGTCCGGGGGGTGTCCTACGAGCAGTACTTC.

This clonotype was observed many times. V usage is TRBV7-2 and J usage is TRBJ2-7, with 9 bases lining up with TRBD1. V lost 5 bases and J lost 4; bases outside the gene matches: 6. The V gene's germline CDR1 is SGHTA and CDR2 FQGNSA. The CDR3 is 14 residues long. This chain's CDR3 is CASSAYRGQYEQYF. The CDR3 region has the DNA TGTGCCAGCAGCGCCTACAGGGGGCAGTACGAGCAGTACTTC.

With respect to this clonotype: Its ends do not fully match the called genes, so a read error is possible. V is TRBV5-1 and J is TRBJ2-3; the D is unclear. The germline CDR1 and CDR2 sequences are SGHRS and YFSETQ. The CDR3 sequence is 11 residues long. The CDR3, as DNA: TGCGACAGCAGCTATTCTGATACGCAGTATTTT. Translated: CDSSYSDTQYF.

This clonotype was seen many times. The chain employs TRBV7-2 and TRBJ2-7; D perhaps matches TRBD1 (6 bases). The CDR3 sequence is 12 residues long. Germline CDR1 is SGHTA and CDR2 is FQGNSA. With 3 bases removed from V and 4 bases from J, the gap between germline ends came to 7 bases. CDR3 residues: CASSFTGYEQYF. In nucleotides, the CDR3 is TGTGCCAGCAGCTTCACAGGGTACGAGCAGTACTTC.

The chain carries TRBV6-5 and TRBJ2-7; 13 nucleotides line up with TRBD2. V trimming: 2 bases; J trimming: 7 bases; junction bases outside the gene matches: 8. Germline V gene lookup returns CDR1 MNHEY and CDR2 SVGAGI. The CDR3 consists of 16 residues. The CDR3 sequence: CASSYRGLAGTREQYF. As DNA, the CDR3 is TGTGCCAGCAGTTACCGGGGACTAGCGGGGACTCGGGAGCAGTACTTC.

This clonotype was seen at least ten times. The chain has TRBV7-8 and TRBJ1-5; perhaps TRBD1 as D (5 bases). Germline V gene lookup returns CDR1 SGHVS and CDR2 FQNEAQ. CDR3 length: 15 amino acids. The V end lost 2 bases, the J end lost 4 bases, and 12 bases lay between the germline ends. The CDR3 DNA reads TGTGCCAGCAGCTTATCGGCAGGGCCAAATCAGCCCCAGCATTTT. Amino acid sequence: CASSLSAGPNQPQHF.

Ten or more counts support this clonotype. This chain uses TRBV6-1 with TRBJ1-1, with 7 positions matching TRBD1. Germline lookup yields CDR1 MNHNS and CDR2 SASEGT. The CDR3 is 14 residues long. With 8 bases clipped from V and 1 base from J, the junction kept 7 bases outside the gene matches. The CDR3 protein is CASLQGTKNTEAFF. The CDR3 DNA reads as TGTGCCAGCCTACAGGGGACCAAGAACACTGAAGCTTTCTTT.

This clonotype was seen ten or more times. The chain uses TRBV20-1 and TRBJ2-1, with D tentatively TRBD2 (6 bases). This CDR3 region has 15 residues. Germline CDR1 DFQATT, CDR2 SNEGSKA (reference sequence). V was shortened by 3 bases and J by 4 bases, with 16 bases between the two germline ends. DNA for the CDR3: TGCAGTGCTAGCGGGGGTAGCTTGGAGTACAATGAGCAGTTCTTC. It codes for CSASGGSLEYNEQFF.